This TCR beta chain was recovered during a study of memory CD4+ T cells and cytomegalovirus serostatus. Study-level background: Donors were healthy Belgian adults, 9 CMV seropositive and about two dozen seronegative. Study-wide points: Of 150 to 200 reported CMV TCRbeta sequences, about 67 were found in memory CD4+ repertoires.

The sort gate was single viable CD3+CD4+CD8-CD45RO+ cells for memory CD4+ T cells. Serostatus was set by detecting CMV pp150, pp28, p38, p52 IgG. The CDR3 is 15 amino acids. The germline V gene has CDR1 SQVTM and CDR2 ANQGSEA. Trimming removed 3 bases at V and 1 base at J, with 14 bases between. As to this clone: No antigen is known for it.

Some clones are missing from TCRdb's copy, which holds only in-frame ones; the method was immunoSEQ multiplex PCR. Found here are about 40,000 clones, about three quarters of them singletons; the top ten hold under 7.5%. This receptor was taken from an adult in good health and CMV-seronegative. This sequence joins TRBV29-1 and TRBJ2-3, with D perhaps matching TRBD1 or TRBD2 (5 bases each). The sequenced sample was memory CD4+ T cells from blood. The CDR3 loop reads CSVEASGRGTDTQYF. The CDR3 DNA is TGCAGCGTTGAGGCCTCGGGGCGAGGCACAGATACGCAGTATTTT.